This T cell receptor beta chain was identified during a study of CD8+CD57+ T cells in acquired aplastic anemia. Study in general: When averaged, DNA from sorted CD4+ and CD8+ cells came to around 3 ug. On average, healthy donors gave 10 million to 14 million reads for CD4+ cells.

As for this clonotype: Its specificity is not known.

Study results and limitations: The same twenty-nine CD8+ CDR3 sequences occurred in patients and in controls. Patients did not significantly differ from controls in CD8+ Simpson's diversity.

Template material for TCR beta VDJ and CDR3 profiling consisted of genomic DNA. One entry per CDR3 protein, called by TCRdb with MiXCR from the reads. The repertoire holds some 120,000 distinct CDR3 sequences, with around 46% as singletons. This clonotype was sampled from a human donor in good health, serving as a control. Sequenced input: sorted CD4+, CD8+, or CD8+CD57+ T cells (not recorded which) from PBMCs.

The CDR3 region has the DNA TGCAGCGTTGAAGGGGACAGGTTTGGCGAGCAGTACTTC. The encoded protein is CSVEGDRFGEQYF. The rearrangement joins TRBV29-1 to TRBJ2-7, with 8 bases aligning to TRBD1. V was clipped by 1 base and J by 6 bases; unmatched bases: 5. The CDR3 extends over 13 amino acids. Germline CDR1 and CDR2: SQVTM and ANQGSEA.